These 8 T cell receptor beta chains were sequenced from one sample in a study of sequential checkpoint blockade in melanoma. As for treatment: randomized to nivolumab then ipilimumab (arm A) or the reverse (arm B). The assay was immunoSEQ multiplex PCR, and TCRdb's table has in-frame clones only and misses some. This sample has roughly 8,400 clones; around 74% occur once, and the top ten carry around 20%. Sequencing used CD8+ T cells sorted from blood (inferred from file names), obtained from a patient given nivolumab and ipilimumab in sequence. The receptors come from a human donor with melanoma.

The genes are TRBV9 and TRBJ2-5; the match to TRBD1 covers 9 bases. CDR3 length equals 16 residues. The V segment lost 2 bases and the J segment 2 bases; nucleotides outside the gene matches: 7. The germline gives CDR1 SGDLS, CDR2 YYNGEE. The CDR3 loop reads CASSVGTGMGQETQYF. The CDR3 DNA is TGTGCCAGCAGCGTGGGGACAGGGATGGGACAAGAGACCCAGTACTTC.

The CDR3 reads CASSSPSGEETQYF. DNA for the CDR3: TGTGCCAGCAGTTCCCCCAGCGGGGAGGAAACCCAGTACTTC. This rearrangement joins TRBV7-6 to TRBJ2-5; TRBD2 agrees at 7 bases. The CDR3 runs 14 residues. The germline V gene encodes CDR1 SGHVS and CDR2 FNYEAQ. The ends lost 6 bases at V and 8 bases at J; junction bases unmatched: 12.

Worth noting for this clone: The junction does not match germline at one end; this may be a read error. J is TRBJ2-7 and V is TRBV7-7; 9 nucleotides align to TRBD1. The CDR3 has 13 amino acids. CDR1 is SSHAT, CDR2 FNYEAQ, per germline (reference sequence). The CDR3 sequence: CASSYQTGGEQYF. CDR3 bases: TGTGCTAGCAGCTACCAGACAGGGGGGGAGCAGTACTTC.

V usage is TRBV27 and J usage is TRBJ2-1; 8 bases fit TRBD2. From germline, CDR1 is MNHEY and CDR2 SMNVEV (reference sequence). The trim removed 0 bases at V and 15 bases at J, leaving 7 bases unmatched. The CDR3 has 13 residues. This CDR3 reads CASSLSAGLGAFF. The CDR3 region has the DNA TGTGCCAGCAGTTTATCCGCGGGACTAGGGGCGTTCTTC.

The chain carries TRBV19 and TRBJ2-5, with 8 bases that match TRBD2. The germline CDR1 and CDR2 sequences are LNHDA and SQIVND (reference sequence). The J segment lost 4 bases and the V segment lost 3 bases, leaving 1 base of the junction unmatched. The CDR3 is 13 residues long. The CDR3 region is CASSILAGETQYF. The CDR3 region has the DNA TGTGCCAGTAGTATCCTAGCGGGAGAGACCCAGTACTTC.

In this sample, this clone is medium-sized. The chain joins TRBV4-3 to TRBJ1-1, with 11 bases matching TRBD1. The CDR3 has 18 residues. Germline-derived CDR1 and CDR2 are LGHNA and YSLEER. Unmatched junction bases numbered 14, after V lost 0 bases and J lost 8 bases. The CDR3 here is CASSQDPVPGQGVGEAFF. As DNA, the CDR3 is TGCGCCAGCAGCCAAGATCCCGTACCGGGACAGGGGGTCGGGGAAGCTTTCTTT.

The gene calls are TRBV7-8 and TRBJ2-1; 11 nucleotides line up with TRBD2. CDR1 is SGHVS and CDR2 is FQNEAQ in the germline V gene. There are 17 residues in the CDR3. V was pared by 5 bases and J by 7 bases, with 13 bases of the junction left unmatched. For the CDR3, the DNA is TGTGCCAGCAGCCCTAGGGGCACTAGCGGGAGTCGGAATGAGCAGTTCTTC. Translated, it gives CASSPRGTSGSRNEQFF.

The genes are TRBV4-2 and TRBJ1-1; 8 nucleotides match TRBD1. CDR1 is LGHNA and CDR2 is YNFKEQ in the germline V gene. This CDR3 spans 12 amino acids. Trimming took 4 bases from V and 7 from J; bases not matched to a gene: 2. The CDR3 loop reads CASSPGQGEAFF. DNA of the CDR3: TGTGCCAGCAGCCCAGGACAGGGTGAAGCTTTCTTT.